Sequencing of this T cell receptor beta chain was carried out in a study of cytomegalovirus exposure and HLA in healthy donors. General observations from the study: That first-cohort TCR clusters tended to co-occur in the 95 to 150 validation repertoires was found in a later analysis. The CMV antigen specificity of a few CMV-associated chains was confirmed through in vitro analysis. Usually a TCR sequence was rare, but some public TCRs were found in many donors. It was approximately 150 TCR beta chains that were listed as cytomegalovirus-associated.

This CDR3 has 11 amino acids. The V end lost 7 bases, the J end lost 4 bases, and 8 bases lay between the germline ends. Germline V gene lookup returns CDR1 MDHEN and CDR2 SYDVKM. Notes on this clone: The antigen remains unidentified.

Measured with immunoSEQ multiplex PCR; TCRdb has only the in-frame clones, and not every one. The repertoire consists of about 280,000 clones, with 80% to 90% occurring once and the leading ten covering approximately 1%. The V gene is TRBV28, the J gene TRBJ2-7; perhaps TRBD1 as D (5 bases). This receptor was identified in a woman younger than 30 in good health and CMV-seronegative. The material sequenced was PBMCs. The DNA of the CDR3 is TGTGCCAGCACCGCAGGGTACGAGCAGTACTTC. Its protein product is CASTAGYEQYF.